Below are 16 T cell receptor beta chains sequenced from a single sample in a study of response to subunit inactivated influenza vaccine. One entry per CDR3 protein, called by TCRdb with MiXCR from the RT-PCR reads. The sample yields 530,000 or so distinct CDR3 sequences, about 15% seen once. The source material was PBMCs from blood, sampled approximately 13 days after vaccination. The receptor set was obtained from a man over 45 who received an inactivated influenza vaccine.

This rearrangement joins TRBV5-1 to TRBJ1-1; D is unresolved. From germline, CDR1 is SGHRS and CDR2 YFSETQ. The CDR3 totals 15 residues. V lost 4 bases to trimming and J lost 1 base, with 14 bases between them. The CDR3 region is CASSLPIYGNTEAFF. In DNA form, the CDR3 reads TGCGCCAGCAGCCTACCCATTTACGGGAACACTGAAGCTTTCTTT.

About this clonotype: A read error may explain this, as a much larger clone is one base away. The chain uses TRBV28 and TRBJ2-1, with a tentative D call TRBD1 (6 bases). Germline CDR1 reads MDHEN; CDR2 reads SYDVKM. The CDR3 is made up of 13 amino acids. V gave up 2 bases and J gave up 9 bases, with 11 bases separating them. The CDR3 sequence is CASSLGTLSEQFF. CDR3 nucleotides: TGTGCCAGCAGTTTAGGGACACTCAGTGAGCAGTTCTTC.

This chain connects TRBV7-8 to TRBJ2-1, with D unresolved. Between the trimmed V and J ends, which lost 8 bases and 7 bases, there was a span of 15 bases. Germline V gene data show CDR1 as SGHVS and CDR2 as FQNEAQ. CDR3 length equals 13 residues. CDR3 sequence reads: CASLEAPLNEQFF. The CDR3 bases are TGTGCCAGCCTGGAAGCACCTCTAAATGAGCAGTTCTTC. Drawing the rest from reference TRBV7-8 and TRBJ2-1, the complete variable domain is GAGVSQSPRYKVAKRGQDVALRCDPISGHVSLFWYQQALGQGPEFLTYFQNEAQLDKSGLPSDRFFAERPEGSVSTLKIQRTQQEDSAVYLCASLEAPLNEQFFGPGTRLTVL.

The chain links TRBV20-1 to TRBJ2-5, with 10 bases fitting TRBD1. The CDR3 has 13 residues. Germline CDR1 is DFQATT and CDR2 is SNEGSKA (reference sequence). V gave up 3 bases and J gave up 4 bases; unmatched junction bases: 2. CDR3 loop: CSASGTGVETQYF. CDR3 sequence (DNA): TGCAGTGCTAGCGGGACAGGGGTAGAGACCCAGTACTTC.

This clonotype was counted a few times. This chain joins TRBV14 and TRBJ1-6; the D is unclear. The CDR3 loop spans 16 amino acids. CDR1 is SGHDN and CDR2 is FVKESK in the germline V gene. V was shortened by 5 bases and J by 3 bases, with 14 bases between the two germline ends. CDR3 in amino acids: CASSGHGQHYNSPLHF. The DNA of the CDR3 is TGTGCCAGCAGCGGCCATGGGCAGCACTATAATTCACCCCTCCACTTT. Using reference TRBV14 and TRBJ1-6 for the parts outside the CDR3, the full variable domain is EAGVTQFPSHSVIEKGQTVTLRCDPISGHDNLYWYRRVMGKEIKFLLHFVKESKQDESGMPNNRFLAERTGGTYSTLKVQPAELEDSGVYFCASSGHGQHYNSPLHFGNGTRLTVT.

This clonotype has ten or more counts. The CDR3 sequence: CASLEGGSYNEQFF. CDR3 in DNA: TGTGCCAGTCTAGAGGGGGGATCCTACAATGAGCAGTTCTTC. The chain has TRBV12-3 or TRBV12-4 and TRBJ2-1; either TRBD1 or TRBD2 may supply D (6 bases each). The CDR3 is 14 amino acids. Trimming shortened V by 9 bases and J by 1 base, and 13 bases separated the two germline ends.

This clonotype was detected only a few times. The rearrangement joins TRBV15 to TRBJ1-4; D is perhaps TRBD1 (6 bases). This CDR3 spans 15 amino acids. CDR1 and CDR2 from the germline V gene are LNHNV and YYDKDF (reference sequence). V was cut by 0 bases and J by 3 bases, with 8 bases left in between. CDR3 coding DNA: TGTGCCACCAGCAGAGATGGACAGCCTAATGAAAAACTGTTTTTT. Its translation is CATSRDGQPNEKLFF.

V is TRBV24-1 and J is TRBJ2-5, with D perhaps matching TRBD2 (5 bases). Trimming shortened V by 4 bases and J by 0 bases, and 11 bases separated the two germline ends. The V gene's germline CDR1 is KGHDR and CDR2 SFDVKD. This CDR3 is 15 amino acids long. CDR3 sequence (DNA): TGTGCCACCAGTGAAGGCGGGCGCCACCAAGAGACCCAGTACTTC. It yields the protein CATSEGGRHQETQYF.

This clonotype was counted between two and nine times. The V call is TRBV4-1, the J call TRBJ1-1; 8 nucleotides agree with TRBD1. The CDR3 has 15 amino acids. Looked up from germline, CDR1 is MGHRA and CDR2 is YSYEKL. With 5 bases clipped from V and 5 bases from J, the junction kept 10 bases outside the gene matches. In DNA, the CDR3 is TGCGCCAGCAGCACCAACGGGCAGGGGGCGACTGAAGCTTTCTTT. It specifies CASSTNGQGATEAFF.

At least ten counts were recorded for this clonotype. The gene calls are TRBV2 and TRBJ2-1; D gene uncertain. Trimming removed 5 bases from V and 11 bases from J, with 10 bases in between. From germline, CDR1 is SNHLY and CDR2 FYNNEI. This CDR3 spans 11 amino acids. This CDR3 reads CASSYTPQQFF. As DNA, the CDR3 is TGTGCCAGCAGTTATACCCCGCAGCAGTTCTTC.

The chain employs TRBV12-3 or TRBV12-4 and TRBJ1-1, with a tentative D call TRBD1 (5 bases). The V end lost 5 bases, the J end lost 5 bases, and 15 bases lay between the germline ends. The CDR3 is made up of 14 amino acids. Here the CDR3 DNA reads TGTGCCAGCAGTATCAGGGAAGGAGGGACTGAAGCTTTCTTT. Residues: CASSIREGGTEAFF.

The chain couples TRBV12-3 or TRBV12-4 to TRBJ1-6, with 7 bases that match TRBD1. V was pared by 9 bases and J by 4 bases, with 3 bases of the junction left unmatched. The CDR3 covers 13 residues. The CDR3 DNA reads TGTGCCAGTACGGGACAGTATAATTCACCCCTCCACTTT. Translation gives CASTGQYNSPLHF.

V usage is TRBV20-1 and J usage is TRBJ2-7; no clear D gene. This CDR3 contains 15 residues. Germline V gene lookup returns CDR1 DFQATT and CDR2 SNEGSKA (reference sequence). V was trimmed by 1 base and J by 2 bases, leaving 15 bases between them. CDR3 loop: CSARVVSVSTYEQYF. DNA for the CDR3: TGCAGTGCTAGAGTAGTATCCGTGTCAACCTACGAGCAGTACTTC.

This clonotype was counted a few times. This chain links TRBV12-3 or TRBV12-4 with TRBJ2-3, with 9 bases matching TRBD1. The CDR3 contains 17 residues. V gave up 6 bases and J gave up 4 bases; unmatched junction bases: 14. The CDR3 region has the DNA TGTGCCAGCAGCCTTCCCCCGGGACAGGGTAAATCAGATACGCAGTATTTT. Residues: CASSLPPGQGKSDTQYF.

The chain carries TRBV20-1 and TRBJ2-3; D possibly corresponds to TRBD2 (6 bases). Trimming took off 2 bases at V and 4 bases at J, with 10 bases between the two ends. This CDR3 spans 13 amino acids. Germline lookup yields CDR1 DFQATT and CDR2 SNEGSKA (reference sequence). CDR3 nucleotide sequence: TGCAGTGCTAGAATCGGGAGCCCAGATACGCAGTATTTT. This sequence encodes CSARIGSPDTQYF.

This clonotype was counted only a few times. The chain uses TRBV6-5 and TRBJ2-2, with a tentative D call TRBD2 (6 bases). Trimming removed 0 bases at V and 4 bases at J, with 12 bases between. The CDR3 consists of 16 residues. Looked up from germline, CDR1 is MNHEY and CDR2 is SVGAGI. CDR3 DNA: TGTGCCAGCAGTTACTCGATCACTAGCCCCACCGGGGAGCTGTTTTTT. It yields the protein CASSYSITSPTGELFF.